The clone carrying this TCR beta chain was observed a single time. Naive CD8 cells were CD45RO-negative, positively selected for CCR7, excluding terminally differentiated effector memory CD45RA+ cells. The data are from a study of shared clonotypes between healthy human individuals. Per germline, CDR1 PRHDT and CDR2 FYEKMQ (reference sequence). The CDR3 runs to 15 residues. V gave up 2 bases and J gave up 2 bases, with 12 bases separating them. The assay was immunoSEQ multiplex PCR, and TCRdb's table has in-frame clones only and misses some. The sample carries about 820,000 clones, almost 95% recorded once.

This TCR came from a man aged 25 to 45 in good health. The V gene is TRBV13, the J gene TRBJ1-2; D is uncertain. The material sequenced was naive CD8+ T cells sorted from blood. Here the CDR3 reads CASSLLTRANYGYTF. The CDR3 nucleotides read TGTGCCAGCAGCTTACTCACTCGGGCAAACTATGGCTACACCTTC.